This T cell receptor beta chain was profiled in a study of spatial heterogeneity in lung cancer (dated 2019 in TCRdb). Study-level background: Beta-chain transcripts were consistently detected in greater numbers than alpha-chain transcripts, which likely reflected higher beta-chain transcript abundance. In tumor regions, TCR transcript counts showed a strong correlation with a T cell transcriptional module score derived from matched bulk RNA-seq. At surgery, hundreds of tumor regions, 64 matched nontumor lung samples and 45 to 60 PBMC samples were TCR-sequenced for both alpha and beta chains. In the raw uncorrected reads, each unique combination of TCR and UMI appeared more than ten times on average. In non-small cell lung cancer, the study made a quantitative comparison of TCR alpha and beta repertoires among multiple tumor regions, matched nontumor lung and blood. TCR repertoire features were related to nonsynonymous mutation counts determined by whole-exome sequencing of tumor tissue. Paper-wide results and their limitations: Confirming at a functional level the hypothesis that regional TCRs recognize regional mutations was considered to require additional single-cell paired TCR alpha and beta sequencing. Counts of ubiquitous and regional expanded TCRs were found to correlate with counts of ubiquitous and regional nonsynonymous mutations, respectively. TCR-seq coverage of tumor T cells was estimated to be only 7% to 7.5% for alpha chains and approximately 12% for beta chains. The number of expanded intratumoral alpha and beta TCRs correlated with the tumor nonsynonymous mutation count.

Receptor amplification or capture employed 5' RACE. For sequencing, a NextSeq 500 was employed. In the TCR library protocol, a unique molecular identifier was attached to each TCR cDNA molecule so that PCR and sequencing errors could be corrected. The original pipeline was this. Decombinator tools were used for TCR identification, UMI-based error correction and CDR3 extraction. TCRs above a frequency of 2 per 1,000, corresponding to the top 1% of the tumor frequency distribution, were defined as expanded. Expanded tumor TCRs were classed as regional if statistically deemed absent (corrected P<0.05) from at least one tumor region, otherwise ubiquitous. Rényi diversity was computed with the R vegan package after subsampling each repertoire 100 times to 5,000 TCRs. To build CDR3 similarity networks, amino acid triplet string-kernel similarity was used, and CDR3s were connected when their pairwise similarity was above 0.82. TCRdb reran the public reads through fastp at Q25 and MiXCR, keeping productive beta chains. Every entry covers one CDR3 protein and lists the most common genes and DNA from its rows. The V and J calls, along with clone size, are taken from TCRdb and not from the paper's own processing. The sample includes roughly 28,000 distinct CDR3 sequences, with approximately 6.9% observed a single time. Around 26% of the sample is taken by the ten largest.

Trimming at the junction amounts to 1 base on V and 3 bases on J, and the germline ends lie 10 bases apart. Taken from the germline V gene, the CDR1 and CDR2 loops are SGHTA and FQGNSA. The CDR3 has 14 amino acids, counting the end cysteine and phenylalanine. Of all the DNA, just the CDR3 is kept, 42 bases in frame from base 1. The time point label, as the study defines it: sample taken at primary tumor resection. Donors were some 70 patients with early-stage, untreated non-small cell lung cancer from the lung TRACERx cohort. TCR sequencing used whole RNA extracted from tumor and nontumor lung tissue, or from cryopreserved PBMC samples, without cell sorting. A patient was chosen for TCR sequencing only when enough RNA was available from at least two tumor regions. Before selection, tumor and adjacent nontumor lung specimens were reviewed by a lung pathologist. On this clonotype itself: Its antigen is currently not known. No much larger clone exists at a distance of one base, and base qualities are not known.

The source of this sequence is a male donor with early-stage non-small cell lung cancer. The sequence joins TRBV7-2 to TRBJ2-7, with TRBD1 as a weak D call on 5 bases. The sequences come from lung tumor tissue, collected at surgery. The base sequence is TGTGCCAGCAGCTTAGACAGGAGTAACTACGAGCAGTACTTC. Its protein product is CASSLDRSNYEQYF.